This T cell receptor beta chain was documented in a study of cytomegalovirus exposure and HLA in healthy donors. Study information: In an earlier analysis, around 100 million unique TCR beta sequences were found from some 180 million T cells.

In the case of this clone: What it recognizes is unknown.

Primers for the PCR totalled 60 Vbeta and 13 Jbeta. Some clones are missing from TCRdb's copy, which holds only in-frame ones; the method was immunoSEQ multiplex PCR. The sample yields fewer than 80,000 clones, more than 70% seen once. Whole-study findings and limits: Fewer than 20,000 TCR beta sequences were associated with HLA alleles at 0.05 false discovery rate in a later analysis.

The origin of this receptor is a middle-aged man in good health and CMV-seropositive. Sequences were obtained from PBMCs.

The CDR3 loop is CASSEEVGGLYNEQFF. The CDR3 DNA reads TGTGCCAGCAGTGAAGAGGTGGGAGGGCTCTACAATGAGCAGTTCTTC. This rearrangement joins TRBV6-1 to TRBJ2-1; 7 positions match TRBD2. Germline assignment: CDR1 MNHNS and CDR2 SASEGT. The junction had 6 bases not matched to a gene; V was cut back by 1 base and J by 3 bases. The length of the CDR3 is 16 residues.